The 18 T cell receptor beta chains given below trace back to one sample, sequenced in a study of shared clonotypes between healthy human individuals. Using immunoSEQ multiplex PCR, the repertoire was profiled, and TCRdb retains in-frame clones only, with some absent. Of some 650,000 clones in the sample, 97% were seen once. Sequencing used naive CD4+ T cells sorted from blood. Subset described: CD45RA+ positively selected. The receptors here all came from a woman aged 25-40 years in good health.

The chain has TRBV27 and TRBJ2-7, with D maybe TRBD2 (6 bases). Trimming removed 4 bases at V and 0 bases at J, with 13 bases between. The CDR3 extends over 15 amino acids. Per the germline V gene, CDR1 is MNHEY and CDR2 is SMNVEV (reference sequence). The chain's CDR3 is CASSSSANPSYEQYF. CDR3 DNA: TGTGCCAGCAGTTCTAGCGCGAACCCCTCCTACGAGCAGTACTTC.

This sequence joins TRBV18 and TRBJ2-2; D perhaps matches TRBD2 (5 bases). Germline-derived CDR1 and CDR2 are KGHSH and LQKENI. The CDR3 loop spans 16 amino acids. V gave up 0 bases and J gave up 5 bases, with 13 bases separating them. CDR3 in amino acids: CASSPPGLRETGELFF. The CDR3 coding sequence is TGTGCCAGCTCACCACCAGGCCTGAGGGAGACCGGGGAGCTGTTTTTT.

The chain links TRBV5-1 to TRBJ1-1; D is unclear. The CDR3 loop spans 14 amino acids. V was pared by 5 bases and J by 5 bases, with 16 bases between. The V gene's germline CDR1 is SGHRS and CDR2 YFSETQ. CDR3 in amino acids: CASRRRVTATEAFF. The CDR3, as DNA: TGCGCCAGCAGACGGAGGGTAACGGCGACTGAAGCTTTCTTT.

V gene TRBV27 combines with J gene TRBJ2-1; D is uncertain. V lost 4 bases, J lost 1 base, and 20 bases lay in between. The germline V gene encodes CDR1 MNHEY and CDR2 SMNVEV (reference sequence). The CDR3 is made up of 18 amino acids. For the CDR3, the DNA is TGTGCCAGCAGTTACCGTATTAGAGCAGCCTTATCCTACAATGAGCAGTTCTTC. This translates into CASSYRIRAALSYNEQFF.

The chain combines TRBV2 with TRBJ1-2, with TRBD1 as a possible D gene (6 bases). This CDR3 region has 14 residues. CDR1 and CDR2 (germline): SNHLY, FYNNEI. Between the trimmed V and J ends, which lost 3 bases and 2 bases, there was a span of 10 bases. The CDR3 region is CASSDQGPNYGYTF. CDR3 coding DNA: TGTGCCAGCAGTGATCAGGGGCCAAACTATGGCTACACCTTC.

The chain employs TRBV28 and TRBJ2-3, with a possible D match to TRBD2 (6 bases). Trimming stripped 10 bases from V and 0 bases from J, with 11 bases between. The CDR3 extends over 13 amino acids. Germline assignment: CDR1 MDHEN and CDR2 SYDVKM. CDR3 in amino acids: CATFRESTDTQYF. The DNA of the CDR3 is TGTGCCACGTTTCGGGAGAGCACAGATACGCAGTATTTT.

This clone was observed a single time. CDR3 coding DNA: TGTGCCAGCAGCCGCTCCGGGACTAGCGGGGCGAGCTCCTACAATGAGCAGTTCTTC. It translates to CASSRSGTSGASSYNEQFF. The chain recombines TRBV7-3 with TRBJ2-1; TRBD2 matches at 13 bases. The CDR3 extends over 19 amino acids. Germline lookup yields CDR1 SGHTA and CDR2 FQGTGA. With 5 bases clipped from V and 0 bases from J, the junction kept 10 bases outside the gene matches.

This clone was observed a single time. This chain links TRBV28 with TRBJ1-5; D unclear. Trimming cost V 10 bases and J 7 bases, with 17 bases left between them. The CDR3 covers 13 residues. CDR1 and CDR2 (germline): MDHEN, SYDVKM. The CDR3 is CATYRDSGQPQHF. The CDR3 region has the DNA TGTGCCACCTACCGGGATAGTGGGCAGCCCCAGCATTTT.

The CDR3 region has the DNA TGTGCCAGCAGCTTCACGGGAGAATACGAGCAGTACTTC. Its protein product is CASSFTGEYEQYF. The chain carries TRBV7-9 and TRBJ2-7; weak D call: TRBD2 (6 bases). Looked up from germline, CDR1 is SEHNR and CDR2 is FQNEAQ (reference sequence). Trimming took off 3 bases at V and 4 bases at J, with 10 bases between the two ends. This CDR3 is built from 13 residues.

The chain has TRBV5-5 and TRBJ1-1, with D possibly being TRBD1 (6 bases). The CDR3 consists of 14 residues. V shed 4 bases and J shed 3 bases, with 13 bases lying between them. The germline CDR1 and CDR2 sequences are SGHKS and YYEKEE (reference sequence). The DNA of the CDR3 is TGTGCCAGCAGCCTGGACAGAAGGCACACTGAAGCTTTCTTT. This gives the protein CASSLDRRHTEAFF. Using reference TRBV5-5 and TRBJ1-1 for the parts outside the CDR3, the full variable domain is DAGVTQSPTHLIKTRGQQVTLRCSPISGHKSVSWYQQVLGQGPQFIFQYYEKEERGRGNFPDRFSARQFPNYSSELNVNALLLGDSALYLCASSLDRRHTEAFFGQGTRLTVV.

The V and J genes are TRBV5-8 and TRBJ1-2; no clear D. V was clipped by 0 bases and J by 0 bases, with 6 bases between them. The germline gives CDR1 SGHTS, CDR2 YDEGEE. The CDR3 has 14 amino acids. The CDR3 nucleotides read TGTGCCAGCAGCTTGGGGGAAACTAACTATGGCTACACCTTC. This translates into CASSLGETNYGYTF.

The rearrangement links TRBV5-1 to TRBJ2-1; the D gene is possibly TRBD1 (6 bases). The CDR3 has 15 amino acids. Germline CDR1 is SGHRS and CDR2 is YFSETQ. Trimming took off 2 bases at V and 0 bases at J, with 9 bases between the two ends. CDR3 loop: CASSFGGRSYNEQFF. In nucleotides, the CDR3 is TGCGCCAGCAGCTTTGGGGGCCGCTCCTACAATGAGCAGTTCTTC.

In the case of this clone: At one end, the junction sequence differs from germline, possibly due to a read error. The chain has TRBV11-2 and TRBJ1-3; 10 bases fit TRBD1. Germline lookup yields CDR1 SGHAT and CDR2 FQNNGV. The CDR3 totals 13 residues. CDR3 amino acids: CASRGTGEATIYF. Here the CDR3 DNA reads TGCGCTTCGAGGGGGACAGGGGAGGCCACCATATATTTT.

The chain combines TRBV30 with TRBJ2-3, with 13 bases fitting TRBD2. The CDR3 is made up of 14 amino acids. CDR1 and CDR2 (germline): GTSNPN, SVGIG (reference sequence). The J segment lost 7 bases and the V segment lost 1 base, leaving 2 bases of the junction unmatched. This CDR3 reads CAWSGTSGRNTQYF. CDR3 nucleotides: TGTGCCTGGAGTGGGACTAGCGGGAGAAATACGCAGTATTTT.

The chain is built from TRBV6-1 and TRBJ1-1, with D possibly matching TRBD1 (5 bases). This CDR3 contains 12 residues. V lost 7 bases and J 4 bases, leaving 10 bases between the germline ends. The V gene's germline CDR1 is MNHNS and CDR2 SASEGT. The CDR3 nucleotides are TGTGCCAGCATGAGGAGGGGCACTGAAGCTTTCTTT. Amino acid sequence: CASMRRGTEAFF.

V is TRBV2 and J is TRBJ2-3; 10 bases align to TRBD1. The length of the CDR3 is 15 residues. With 6 bases clipped from V and 5 bases from J, the junction kept 8 bases outside the gene matches. Germline values: CDR1 SNHLY, CDR2 FYNNEI. CDR3 DNA sequence: TGTGCCAGCAGCTCAGGACAGGGGGGGATAGATACGCAGTATTTT. Amino acid sequence: CASSSGQGGIDTQYF. Looking up the rest from reference TRBV2 and TRBJ2-3 gives the full variable domain: EPEVTQTPSHQVTQMGQEVILRCVPISNHLYFYWYRQILGQKVEFLVSFYNNEISEKSEIFDDQFSVERPDGSNFTLKIRSTKLEDSAMYFCASSSGQGGIDTQYFGPGTRLTVL.

The chain carries TRBV18 and TRBJ2-3, with 11 nucleotides matching TRBD2. The germline V gene encodes CDR1 KGHSH and CDR2 LQKENI. V dropped 2 bases and J dropped 4; count of bases not matched to a gene: 11. The CDR3 is 18 amino acids. The CDR3 bases are TGTGCCAGCTCACCATACATCACTAGCGGGAGAGCGGCAGATACGCAGTATTTT. It encodes CASSPYITSGRAADTQYF.

The CDR3: CASSFDRHTEAFF. The CDR3 bases are TGTGCCAGCAGCTTTGATCGGCACACTGAAGCTTTCTTT. J is TRBJ1-1 and V is TRBV11-2, with D unclear. V dropped 3 bases and J dropped 3 bases, with 8 bases sitting between them. The length of the CDR3 is 13 residues. Germline V gene data show CDR1 as SGHAT and CDR2 as FQNNGV.